The clone carrying this T cell receptor (beta chain) was seen at least ten times. Its antigen remains unidentified. TCRdb re-called the RT-PCR reads through MiXCR, storing one row per CDR3 protein. The table records about 160,000 distinct CDR3 sequences, around 10% of them present only once. This sample was taken from a study of response to subunit inactivated influenza vaccine. Germline-derived CDR1 and CDR2 are MNHEY and SVGEGT. Trimming left V 0 bases short and J 0 bases short, with 12 bases between. This CDR3 is 17 amino acids long. Study-level results: It was suggested by the authors that few new T cells are recruited by each seasonal influenza vaccination.

This chain links TRBV6-2 or TRBV6-3 with TRBJ2-1; D possibly corresponds to TRBD1 (5 bases). Material: CD8+ T cells sorted from PBMCs, obtained around 2 years after vaccination. This sequence originates from a man in his fifties or sixties who received an inactivated influenza vaccine. The CDR3 DNA reads TGTGCCAGCAGTTACTCTACGGACACCTACTCCTACAATGAGCAGTTCTTC. Its protein product is CASSYSTDTYSYNEQFF.